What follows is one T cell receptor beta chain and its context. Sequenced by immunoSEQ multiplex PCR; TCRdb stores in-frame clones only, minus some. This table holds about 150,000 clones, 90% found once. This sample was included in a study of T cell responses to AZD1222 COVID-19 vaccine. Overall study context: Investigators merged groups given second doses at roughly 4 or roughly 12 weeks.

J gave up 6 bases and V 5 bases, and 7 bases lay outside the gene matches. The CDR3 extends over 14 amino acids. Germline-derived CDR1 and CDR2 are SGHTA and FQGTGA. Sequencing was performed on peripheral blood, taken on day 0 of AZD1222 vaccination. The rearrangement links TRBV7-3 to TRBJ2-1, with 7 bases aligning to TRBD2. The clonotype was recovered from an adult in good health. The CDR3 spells CASSEERDFNEQFF. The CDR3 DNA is TGTGCCAGCAGCGAGGAGCGGGATTTCAATGAGCAGTTCTTC.